The 32 T cell receptor beta chains below were found in one sample sequenced in a study of T cell responses to AZD1222 COVID-19 vaccine (dated by TCRdb to the early 2020s). The time point label, read with the paper, signifies: baseline before first vaccination. The label giving this sample's treatment or condition can be read as: meningococcal conjugate vaccine given as trial control. Receptor libraries were prepared by the immunoSEQ multiplex PCR assay. TCRdb took over this immuneACCESS table, retaining in-frame rearrangements with V and J assigned. Such tables are incomplete; in checked studies, under half of the missing clones stem from an unresolved V gene, and the remainder is unexplained. In all, the sample holds 130,000 to 150,000 clones, and just over 90% of those were seen once. The ten largest clones add up to 2.5% to 3% of the sample. The sequencing here drew on peripheral blood, taken on day 0 of MenACWY control vaccination. The source is an adult in good health.

The count of this clone is one. CDR3 nucleotide sequence: TGTGCCAGCTCACCAGGGGGCCGTGGCAATCAGCCCCAGCATTTT. Its protein product is CASSPGGRGNQPQHF. This chain joins TRBV18 and TRBJ1-5; D might be TRBD1 (6 bases). The CDR3 length is 15 residues. The V end lost 2 bases, the J end lost 2 bases, and 10 bases lay between the germline ends. From germline, CDR1 is KGHSH and CDR2 LQKENI. The whole variable domain, filled in from reference TRBV18 and TRBJ1-5, reads NAGVMQNPRHLVRRRGQEARLRCSPMKGHSHVYWYRQLPEEGLKFMVYLQKENIIDESGMPKERFSAEFPKEGPSILRIQQVVRGDSAAYFCASSPGGRGNQPQHFGDGTRLSIL.

The chain recombines TRBV11-2 with TRBJ1-4; D not certain. The CDR3 length is 14 residues. V dropped 0 bases and J dropped 8 bases, with 10 bases sitting between them. Germline CDR1 and CDR2: SGHAT and FQNNGV. The CDR3 region is CASSLDPRGEKLFF. CDR3 DNA: TGTGCCAGCAGCTTAGATCCCCGTGGGGAAAAACTGTTTTTT.

This clone was counted between two and nine times. The chain employs TRBV28 and TRBJ2-3; D could derive from TRBD1 or TRBD2 (5 bases each). Trimming took off 1 base at V and 8 bases at J, with 16 bases between the two ends. There are 15 residues in the CDR3. Germline values: CDR1 MDHEN, CDR2 SYDVKM. Here the CDR3 reads CASSLSSGTEGTQYF. The CDR3 DNA sequence: TGTGCCAGCAGTTTATCGTCAGGGACCGAGGGTACGCAGTATTTT.

This chain links TRBV3-1 (or the pseudogene TRBV3-2) with TRBJ2-1; the match to TRBD2 covers 9 bases. The V gene's germline CDR1 is LGHDT and CDR2 YNNKEL (reference sequence). V lost 0 bases and J lost 10; bases outside the gene matches: 10. This CDR3 has 16 amino acids. CDR3 DNA sequence: TGTGCCAGCAGCCAAGATCTGCGCGGGAGGGCCCGGGAGCAGTTCTTC. Its protein is CASSQDLRGRAREQFF.

This rearrangement joins TRBV19 to TRBJ1-2; unclear D gene. Germline loops: CDR1 LNHDA, CDR2 SQIVND (reference sequence). Trimming left V 5 bases short and J 7 bases short, with 8 bases between. This CDR3 is 11 amino acids long. The CDR3 is CASSDRRGYTF. CDR3 sequence (DNA): TGTGCCAGTAGTGATCGGCGTGGCTACACCTTC.

This chain connects TRBV6-5 to TRBJ2-1; weak D call: TRBD2 (6 bases). Trimming removed 4 bases from V and 0 bases from J, with 13 bases in between. The CDR3 consists of 16 residues. Looked up from germline, CDR1 is MNHEY and CDR2 is SVGAGI. As DNA, the CDR3 is TGTGCCAGCAGTTTGATCGGGAGTACCTCCTACAATGAGCAGTTCTTC. Protein sequence: CASSLIGSTSYNEQFF.

This chain connects TRBV3-1 (or the pseudogene TRBV3-2) to TRBJ1-2; D remains unclear. V lost 0 bases and J lost 5, with 4 bases in between. CDR1 LGHDT and CDR2 YNNKEL come from the germline V gene (reference sequence). This CDR3 contains 12 residues. The CDR3 coding sequence is TGTGCCAGCAGCCAAGATTATTATGGCTACACCTTC. This sequence encodes CASSQDYYGYTF.

The chain couples TRBV27 to TRBJ2-7; either TRBD1 or TRBD2 may supply D (5 bases each). V shed 5 bases and J shed 2 bases, with 16 bases lying between them. This CDR3 has 15 residues. Germline values: CDR1 MNHEY, CDR2 SMNVEV (reference sequence). CDR3 nucleotide sequence: TGTGCCAGCAGTCGCACCCCGGGACCCGCCTACGAGCAGTACTTC. It specifies CASSRTPGPAYEQYF.

This chain connects TRBV5-4 to TRBJ2-1; tentatively, D is TRBD1 (6 bases). This CDR3 is 16 amino acids long. V was trimmed by 4 bases and J by 5 bases, leaving 19 bases between them. CDR1 and CDR2 (germline): SGHNT, YYREEE (reference sequence). The CDR3 sequence: CASSLTIGTQNNEQFF. Written as DNA, the CDR3 is TGTGCCAGCAGCCTAACAATCGGGACACAAAACAATGAGCAGTTCTTC.

The V call is TRBV7-2, the J call TRBJ1-6; D uncertain. CDR3 length equals 15 residues. Germline lookup yields CDR1 SGHTA and CDR2 FQGNSA. Trimming pared 0 bases from V and 3 bases from J, leaving 6 bases between. The CDR3 DNA follows: TGTGCCAGCAGCTTAGCCCCAGACTATAATTCACCCCTCCACTTT. Protein: CASSLAPDYNSPLHF.

The chain couples TRBV5-1 to TRBJ1-1; 7 positions agree with TRBD1. V was clipped by 2 bases and J by 8 bases; unmatched bases: 12. Germline V gene sequence: CDR1 SGHRS, CDR2 YFSETQ. The CDR3 totals 15 residues. In DNA, the CDR3 is TGCGCCAGCAGCTTAAGAACAGGGGAGTCTGGCGAAGCTTTCTTT. Translating it yields CASSLRTGESGEAFF.

The V and J genes are TRBV5-4 and TRBJ2-1, with 14 bases lining up with TRBD2. CDR1 is SGHNT, CDR2 YYREEE, per germline (reference sequence). The V segment lost 4 bases and the J segment 7 bases; nucleotides outside the gene matches: 4. This CDR3 contains 15 residues. This chain's CDR3 is CASSLRTSGRNEQFF. The CDR3 bases are TGTGCCAGCAGCCTCCGGACTAGCGGGAGGAATGAGCAGTTCTTC.

This sequence joins TRBV4-1 and TRBJ1-6; D not certain. V lost 0 bases to trimming and J lost 8 bases, with 11 bases between them. CDR1 and CDR2 (germline): MGHRA, YSYEKL. This CDR3 has 15 amino acids. CDR3 in amino acids: CASSQDVRGDSPLHF. The CDR3 coding sequence is TGCGCCAGCAGCCAAGATGTTCGTGGGGATTCACCCCTCCACTTT.

This rearrangement joins TRBV3-1 (or the pseudogene TRBV3-2) to TRBJ2-2; a weak D match, TRBD2 (5 bases). Germline loops: CDR1 LGHDT, CDR2 YNNKEL (reference sequence). Trimming removed 0 bases at V and 8 bases at J, with 10 bases between. This CDR3 comprises 14 residues. The CDR3 is CASSQDSGGGELFF. As DNA, the CDR3 is TGTGCCAGCAGCCAAGATAGTGGCGGGGGGGAGCTGTTTTTT.

This chain joins TRBV20-1 and TRBJ2-7, with D perhaps matching TRBD2 (5 bases). In germline, CDR1 is DFQATT, CDR2 SNEGSKA (reference sequence). The V end was cut by 3 bases, the J end by 5 bases, with 20 bases between. The CDR3 is 15 amino acids. In nucleotides, the CDR3 is TGCAGTGCTAGTGCCGGGCCGTCGGGAAAAGACGAGCAGTACTTC. This codes for CSASAGPSGKDEQYF.

V usage is TRBV7-2 and J usage is TRBJ2-5; TRBD2 matches 9 bases. Looked up from germline, CDR1 is SGHTA and CDR2 is FQGNSA. Germline trimming cut 1 base from V and 1 base from J; bases unmatched to any gene: 7. There are 17 residues in the CDR3. Written as DNA, the CDR3 is TGTGCCAGCAGCTTAGGAGCGGGCGGGAGGGCCCAAGAGACCCAGTACTTC. It translates to CASSLGAGGRAQETQYF.

The chain combines TRBV24-1 with TRBJ2-6; D assignment may be TRBD1 or TRBD2 (5 bases each). The CDR3 runs to 14 residues. The germline gives CDR1 KGHDR, CDR2 SFDVKD. V lost 5 bases and J 4 bases, leaving 8 bases between the germline ends. The CDR3 DNA reads as TGTGCCACCAGTGGAGGGGTCGGGGCCAACGTCCTGACTTTC. As protein: CATSGGVGANVLTF.

The rearrangement links TRBV6-2 or TRBV6-3 to TRBJ1-5, with D possibly TRBD1 on 5 matching bases. Deletions cut 6 bases from V and 1 base from J, with 19 bases between. The germline V gene has CDR1 MNHEY and CDR2 SVGEGT. The CDR3 sequence is 17 residues long. CDR3 sequence (DNA): TGTGCCAGCAGCCACCGGGACCCCCGCTCGAGCAATCAGCCCCAGCATTTT. This translates into CASSHRDPRSSNQPQHF.

This chain links TRBV27 with TRBJ1-6, with D uncertain. Looked up from germline, CDR1 is MNHEY and CDR2 is SMNVEV (reference sequence). The CDR3 totals 17 residues. V gave up 6 bases and J gave up 7 bases, with 22 bases separating them. CDR3 sequence reads: CASRLKGGGLGNSPLHF. The DNA of the CDR3 is TGTGCCAGCAGACTCAAGGGAGGAGGTCTCGGGAATTCACCCCTCCACTTT.

This chain joins TRBV5-1 and TRBJ1-1, with a possible D match to TRBD1 (6 bases). Trimming left V 0 bases short and J 4 bases short, with 10 bases between. Germline V gene lookup returns CDR1 SGHRS and CDR2 YFSETQ. The CDR3 is made up of 14 amino acids. The CDR3 here is CASSLDRVGTEAFF. The DNA of the CDR3 is TGCGCCAGCAGCTTGGACAGGGTGGGCACTGAAGCTTTCTTT.

This clone occurred a few times. The V and J genes are TRBV19 and TRBJ2-7, with D unclear. This CDR3 is 11 amino acids long. Trimming cost V 5 bases and J 5 bases, with 7 bases left between them. Germline CDR1 and CDR2: LNHDA and SQIVND (reference sequence). The CDR3 loop reads CASSFRNEQYF. Here the CDR3 DNA reads TGTGCCAGTAGTTTCCGTAACGAGCAGTACTTC.

V gene TRBV4-1 combines with J gene TRBJ2-1; 7 bases are shared with TRBD2. Trimming removed 1 base from V and 2 bases from J; junction bases left unmatched: 8. This CDR3 region has 17 residues. The V gene's germline CDR1 is MGHRA and CDR2 YSYEKL. The CDR3 is CASSQVPLAGAYNEQFF. The CDR3 DNA is TGCGCCAGCAGCCAAGTCCCTCTCGCGGGGGCCTACAATGAGCAGTTCTTC.

The chain links TRBV5-1 to TRBJ2-3, with 8 bases that match TRBD2. CDR3 length equals 14 residues. The V gene's germline CDR1 is SGHRS and CDR2 YFSETQ. Trimming removed 6 bases from V and 0 bases from J; junction bases left unmatched: 3. DNA of the CDR3: TGCGCCAGCAACGAGCGGGGGAGCACAGATACGCAGTATTTT. This codes for CASNERGSTDTQYF.

The rearrangement uses TRBV9 and TRBJ1-6, with TRBD1 matching 10 bases. Germline loops: CDR1 SGDLS, CDR2 YYNGEE. Unmatched junction bases numbered 10, after V lost 4 bases and J lost 0 bases. CDR3 length: 19 residues. CDR3 nucleotides: TGTGCCAGCAGCCCGATGGGGACAGGGGCAAGCTCCTATAATTCACCCCTCCACTTT. It yields the protein CASSPMGTGASSYNSPLHF. Full variable domain (remainder filled in from reference TRBV9 and TRBJ1-6): DSGVTQTPKHLITATGQRVTLRCSPRSGDLSVYWYQQSLDQGLQFLIQYYNGEERAKGNILERFSAQQFPDLHSELNLSSLELGDSALYFCASSPMGTGASSYNSPLHFGNGTRLTVT.

The chain employs TRBV27 and TRBJ1-1; perhaps TRBD1 as D (5 bases). The CDR3 totals 13 residues. Germline V gene lookup returns CDR1 MNHEY and CDR2 SMNVEV (reference sequence). V lost 3 bases and J 3 bases, leaving 8 bases between the germline ends. The CDR3 DNA reads as TGTGCCAGCAGTTTTTGGGGGGACACTGAAGCTTTCTTT. It codes for CASSFWGDTEAFF.

The V gene is TRBV28, the J gene TRBJ2-3, with a possible D match to TRBD2 (6 bases). CDR3 length: 16 amino acids. The germline CDR1 and CDR2 sequences are MDHEN and SYDVKM. V dropped 2 bases and J dropped 1 base, with 13 bases sitting between them. Here the CDR3 reads CASSLARGKGTDTQYF. The CDR3 DNA sequence: TGTGCCAGCAGTTTAGCCCGGGGGAAAGGCACAGATACGCAGTATTTT.

This chain links TRBV6-1 with TRBJ2-1; no definite D call. Trimming took off 3 bases at V and 5 bases at J, with 5 bases between the two ends. The CDR3 is 12 amino acids. Germline assignment: CDR1 MNHNS and CDR2 SASEGT. This CDR3 reads CASSEAHNEQFF. The DNA of the CDR3 is TGTGCCAGCAGTGAGGCACACAATGAGCAGTTCTTC.

The chain combines TRBV6-5 with TRBJ1-1; no definite D call. The CDR3 runs 12 residues. Trimming took off 8 bases at V and 1 base at J, with 8 bases between the two ends. Germline V gives CDR1 MNHEY, CDR2 SVGAGI. CDR3 residues: CASRTQNTEAFF. The CDR3 region has the DNA TGTGCCAGCCGGACCCAGAACACTGAAGCTTTCTTT.

V is TRBV3-1 (or the pseudogene TRBV3-2) and J is TRBJ2-7; D unresolved. The CDR3 length is 13 residues. Germline loops: CDR1 LGHDT, CDR2 YNNKEL (reference sequence). The ends were cut back, 1 base at V and 5 bases at J, with 9 bases in the middle. The CDR3 DNA reads as TGTGCCAGCAGCCAAGGCAGGTCGGACGAGCAGTACTTC. This codes for CASSQGRSDEQYF.

V and J are TRBV9 and TRBJ2-7, with 7 positions matching TRBD1. In germline, CDR1 is SGDLS, CDR2 YYNGEE. This CDR3 spans 14 amino acids. The junction had 7 bases not matched to a gene; V was cut back by 0 bases and J by 7 bases. CDR3 protein: CASSVDPGGREQYF. The CDR3, as DNA: TGTGCCAGCAGCGTAGATCCAGGGGGTCGGGAGCAGTACTTC.

In DNA form, the CDR3 reads TGTGCCAGCAGCCCACCGGGAAGGAGCCCTGAAGCTTTCTTT. It specifies CASSPPGRSPEAFF. This chain links TRBV7-2 with TRBJ1-1, with unresolved D. The CDR3 has 14 amino acids. Germline V gene lookup returns CDR1 SGHTA and CDR2 FQGNSA. Trimming cost V 5 bases and J 6 bases, with 16 bases left between them. The variable domain in full, completed from reference TRBV7-2 and TRBJ1-1, reads GAGVSQSPSNKVTEKGKDVELRCDPISGHTALYWYRQSLGQGLEFLIYFQGNSAPDKSGLPSDRFSAERTGGSVSTLTIQRTQQEDSAVYLCASSPPGRSPEAFFGQGTRLTVV.

The J gene is TRBJ2-7, the V gene TRBV10-3; D gene uncertain. The CDR3 runs 13 residues. Germline V gene data show CDR1 as ENHRY and CDR2 as SYGVKD. Trimming shortened V by 6 bases and J by 6 bases, and 15 bases separated the two germline ends. This CDR3 is CAISISLGPEQYF. The CDR3 DNA is TGTGCCATCAGCATTAGCCTTGGGCCCGAGCAGTACTTC.